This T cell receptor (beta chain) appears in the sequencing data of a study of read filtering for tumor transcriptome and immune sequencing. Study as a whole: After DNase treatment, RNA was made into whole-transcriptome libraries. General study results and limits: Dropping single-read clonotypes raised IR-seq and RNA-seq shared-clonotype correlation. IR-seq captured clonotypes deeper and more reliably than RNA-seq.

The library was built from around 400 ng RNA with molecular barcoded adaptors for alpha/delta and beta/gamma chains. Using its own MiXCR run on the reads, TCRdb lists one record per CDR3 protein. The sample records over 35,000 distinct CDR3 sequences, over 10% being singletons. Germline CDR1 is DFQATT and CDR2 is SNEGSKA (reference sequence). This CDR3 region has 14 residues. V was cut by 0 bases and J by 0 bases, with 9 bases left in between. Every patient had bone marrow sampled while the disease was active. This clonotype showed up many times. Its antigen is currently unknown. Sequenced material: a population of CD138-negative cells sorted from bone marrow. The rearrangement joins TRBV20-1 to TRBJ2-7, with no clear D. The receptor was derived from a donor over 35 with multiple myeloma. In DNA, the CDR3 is TGCAGTGCTAGAGAGGCCACCTACTCCTACGAGCAGTACTTC. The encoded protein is CSAREATYSYEQYF.